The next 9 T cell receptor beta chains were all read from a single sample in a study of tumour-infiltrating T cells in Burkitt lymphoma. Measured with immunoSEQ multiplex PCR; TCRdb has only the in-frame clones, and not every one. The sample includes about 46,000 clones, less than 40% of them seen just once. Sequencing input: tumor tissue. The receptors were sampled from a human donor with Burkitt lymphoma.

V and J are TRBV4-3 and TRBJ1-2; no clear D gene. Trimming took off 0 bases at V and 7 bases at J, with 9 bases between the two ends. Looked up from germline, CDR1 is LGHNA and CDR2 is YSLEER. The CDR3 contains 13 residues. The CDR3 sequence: CASSQDLGFGYTF. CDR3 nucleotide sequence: TGCGCCAGCAGCCAAGATTTGGGGTTTGGCTACACCTTC.

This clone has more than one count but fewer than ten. The CDR3 protein is CASSNVENTIYF. In nucleotides, the CDR3 is TGTGCCAGCAGTAATGTAGAAAACACCATATATTTT. This sequence joins TRBV2 and TRBJ1-3; D gene unclear. The V gene lost 5 bases and the J gene lost 6 bases, with 8 bases spanning the gap. The CDR3 contains 12 residues. Looked up from germline, CDR1 is SNHLY and CDR2 is FYNNEI.

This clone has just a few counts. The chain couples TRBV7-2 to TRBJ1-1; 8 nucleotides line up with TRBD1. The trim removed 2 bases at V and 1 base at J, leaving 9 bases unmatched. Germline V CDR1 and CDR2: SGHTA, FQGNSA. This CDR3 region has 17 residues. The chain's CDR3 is CASSLSPRGTGNTEAFF. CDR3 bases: TGTGCCAGCAGCTTATCTCCTCGAGGGACAGGGAACACTGAAGCTTTCTTT.

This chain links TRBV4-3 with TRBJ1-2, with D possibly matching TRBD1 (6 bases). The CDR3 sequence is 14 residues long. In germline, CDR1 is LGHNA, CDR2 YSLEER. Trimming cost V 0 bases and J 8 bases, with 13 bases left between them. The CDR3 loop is CASSQEQGSWGYTF. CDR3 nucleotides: TGCGCCAGCAGCCAAGAACAGGGAAGTTGGGGCTACACCTTC.

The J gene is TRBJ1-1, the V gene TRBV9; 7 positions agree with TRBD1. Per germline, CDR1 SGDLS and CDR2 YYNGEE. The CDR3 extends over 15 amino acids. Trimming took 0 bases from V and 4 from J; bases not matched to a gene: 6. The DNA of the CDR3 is TGTGCCAGCAGCGTAGCCCTAGGGGGCGTCACTGAAGCTTTCTTT. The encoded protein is CASSVALGGVTEAFF.

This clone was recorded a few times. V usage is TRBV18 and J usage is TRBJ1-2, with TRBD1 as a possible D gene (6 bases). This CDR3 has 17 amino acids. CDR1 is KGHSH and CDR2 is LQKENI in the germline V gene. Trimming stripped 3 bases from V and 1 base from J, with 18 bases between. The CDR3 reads CASSPLGVAGVNYGYTF. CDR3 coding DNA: TGTGCCAGCTCACCCCTAGGTGTGGCAGGGGTTAACTATGGCTACACCTTC.

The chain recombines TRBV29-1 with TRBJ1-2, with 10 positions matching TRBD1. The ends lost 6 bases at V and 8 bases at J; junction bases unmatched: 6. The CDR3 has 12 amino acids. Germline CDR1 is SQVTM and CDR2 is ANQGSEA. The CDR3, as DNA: TGCAGCGTGGGGGACAGGGGTGGAGGCTACACCTTC. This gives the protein CSVGDRGGGYTF.

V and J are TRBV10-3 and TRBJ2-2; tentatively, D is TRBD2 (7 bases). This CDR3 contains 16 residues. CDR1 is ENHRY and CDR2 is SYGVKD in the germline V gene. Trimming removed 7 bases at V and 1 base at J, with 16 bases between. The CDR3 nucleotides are TGTGCCATCAAGGGCGGGGGCCCTATGAACACCGGGGAGCTGTTTTTT. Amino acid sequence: CAIKGGGPMNTGELFF.

CDR3 protein: CASSTTGGVGGYTF. The CDR3 nucleotides are TGTGCCAGCAGCACGACAGGGGGCGTGGGCGGCTACACCTTC. The chain combines TRBV9 with TRBJ1-2; 10 nucleotides line up with TRBD1. The V gene's germline CDR1 is SGDLS and CDR2 YYNGEE. CDR3 length: 14 amino acids. Unmatched junction bases numbered 8, after V lost 4 bases and J lost 8 bases.